This paragraph reports one TCR beta chain. This sample stems from a study of blood T cell repertoires in COVID-19. Study at large: The origin of the acute and convalescent COVID-19 samples was the United States, Italy and Spain.

Germline V gives CDR1 LGHDT, CDR2 YNNKEL (reference sequence). V trimming: 4 bases; J trimming: 5 bases; junction bases outside the gene matches: 2. The CDR3 spans 13 residues. Per the study methods: Reference gene primer amplification yielded estimated nucleated cell counts. Profiling relied on immunoSEQ multiplex PCR, and the TCRdb table lists in-frame clones only, not all of them. The DNA was the basis for D and trimming; V, J and clone size are from that table. The sample includes roughly 330,000 clones, roughly 90% seen only once; the top ten take 3.5% to 4%. The source material was peripheral blood. This rearrangement joins TRBV3-1 (or the pseudogene TRBV3-2) to TRBJ1-2; 9 nucleotides agree with TRBD1. This receptor was obtained from a woman aged 50 to 65 with active or convalescent COVID-19. Written as DNA, the CDR3 is TGTGCCAGCAGCCCGACAGGGGGATATGGCTACACCTTC. Its protein is CASSPTGGYGYTF.